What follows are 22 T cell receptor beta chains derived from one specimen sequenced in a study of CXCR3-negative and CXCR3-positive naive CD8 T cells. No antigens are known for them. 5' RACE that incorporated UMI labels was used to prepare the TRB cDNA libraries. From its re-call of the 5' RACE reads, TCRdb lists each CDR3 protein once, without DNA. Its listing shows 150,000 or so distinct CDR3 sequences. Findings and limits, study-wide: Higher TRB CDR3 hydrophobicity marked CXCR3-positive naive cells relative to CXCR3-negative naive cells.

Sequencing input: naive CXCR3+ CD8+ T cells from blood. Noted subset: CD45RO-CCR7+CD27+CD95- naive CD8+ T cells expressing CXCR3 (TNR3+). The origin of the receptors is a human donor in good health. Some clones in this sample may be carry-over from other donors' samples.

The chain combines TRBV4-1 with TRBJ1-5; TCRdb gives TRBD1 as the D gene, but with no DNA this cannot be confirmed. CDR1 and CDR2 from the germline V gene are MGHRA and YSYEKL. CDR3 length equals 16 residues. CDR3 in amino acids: CASSQEDLQGHQPQHF.

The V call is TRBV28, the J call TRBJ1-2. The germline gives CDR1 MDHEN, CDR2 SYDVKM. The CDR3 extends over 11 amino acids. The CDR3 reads CASSFPRGYTF.

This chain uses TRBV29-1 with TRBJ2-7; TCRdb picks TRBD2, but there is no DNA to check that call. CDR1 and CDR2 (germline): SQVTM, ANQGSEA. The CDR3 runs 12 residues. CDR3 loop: CSVERLAGEKYF.

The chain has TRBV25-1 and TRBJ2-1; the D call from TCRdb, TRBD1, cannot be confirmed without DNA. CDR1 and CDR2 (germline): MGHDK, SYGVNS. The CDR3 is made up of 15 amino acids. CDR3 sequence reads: CASSRDVSSYNEQFF.

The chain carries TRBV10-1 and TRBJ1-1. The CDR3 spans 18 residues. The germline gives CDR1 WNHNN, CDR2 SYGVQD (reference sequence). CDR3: CASSETRKDTDVNTEAFF.

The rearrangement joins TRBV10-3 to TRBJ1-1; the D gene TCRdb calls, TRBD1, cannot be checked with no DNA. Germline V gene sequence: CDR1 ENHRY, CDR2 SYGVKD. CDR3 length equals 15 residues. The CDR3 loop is CAISEEGAANTEAFF.

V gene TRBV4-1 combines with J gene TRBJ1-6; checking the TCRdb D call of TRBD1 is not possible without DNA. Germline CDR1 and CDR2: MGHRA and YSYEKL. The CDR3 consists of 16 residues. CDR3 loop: CASSPLRGELYSPLHF.

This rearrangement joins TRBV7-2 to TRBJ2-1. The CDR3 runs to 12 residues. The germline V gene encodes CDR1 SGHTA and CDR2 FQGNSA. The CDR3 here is CASMGSNNEQFF. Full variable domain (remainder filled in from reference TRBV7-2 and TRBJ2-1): GAGVSQSPSNKVTEKGKDVELRCDPISGHTALYWYRQSLGQGLEFLIYFQGNSAPDKSGLPSDRFSAERTGGSVSTLTIQRTQQEDSAVYLCASMGSNNEQFFGPGTRLTVL.

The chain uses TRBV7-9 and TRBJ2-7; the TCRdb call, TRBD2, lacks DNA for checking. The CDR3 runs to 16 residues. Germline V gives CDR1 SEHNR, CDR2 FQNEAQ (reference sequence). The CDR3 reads CASSLAWTSGSYEQYF.

CDR3 protein: CASSYSAGEQYF. This chain links TRBV6-6 with TRBJ2-7; without DNA, the TCRdb call of TRBD1 cannot be checked. Germline loops: CDR1 MNHNY, CDR2 SVGAGI (reference sequence). The CDR3 is 12 residues long.

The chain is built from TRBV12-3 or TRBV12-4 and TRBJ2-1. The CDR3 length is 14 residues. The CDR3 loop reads CASSFDESYNEQFF.

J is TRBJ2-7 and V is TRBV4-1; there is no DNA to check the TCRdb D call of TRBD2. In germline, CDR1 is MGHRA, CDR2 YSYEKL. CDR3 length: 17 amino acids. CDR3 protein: CASSQGLRDKRSYEQYF.

CDR3 in amino acids: CASSPGTGNPGELFF. This chain connects TRBV7-3 to TRBJ2-2; TCRdb's D gene call, TRBD1, goes unchecked for lack of DNA. Germline V gene sequence: CDR1 SGHTA, CDR2 FQGTGA. The CDR3 loop spans 15 amino acids.

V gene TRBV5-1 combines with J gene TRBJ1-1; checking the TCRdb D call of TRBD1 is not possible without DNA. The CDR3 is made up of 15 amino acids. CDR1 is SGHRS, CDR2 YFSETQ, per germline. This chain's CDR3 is CASSLAWGLNTEAFF.

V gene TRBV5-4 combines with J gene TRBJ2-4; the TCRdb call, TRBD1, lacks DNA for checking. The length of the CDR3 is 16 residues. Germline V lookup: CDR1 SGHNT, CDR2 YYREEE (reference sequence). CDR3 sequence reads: CASSELKRGEENIQYF.

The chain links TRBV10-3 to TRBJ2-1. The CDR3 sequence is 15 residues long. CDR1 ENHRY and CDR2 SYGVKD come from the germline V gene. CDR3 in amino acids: CAISESWNSYNEQFF.

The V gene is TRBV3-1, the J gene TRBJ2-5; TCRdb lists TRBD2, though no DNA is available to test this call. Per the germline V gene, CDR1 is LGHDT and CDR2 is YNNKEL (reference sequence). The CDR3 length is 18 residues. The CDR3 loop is CASSQDGERGALSETQYF.

CDR3 amino acids: CSARLAGSNEQYF. The chain recombines TRBV29-1 with TRBJ2-7; the D gene TCRdb calls, TRBD2, cannot be checked with no DNA. From germline, CDR1 is SQVTM and CDR2 ANQGSEA. The CDR3 has 13 amino acids.

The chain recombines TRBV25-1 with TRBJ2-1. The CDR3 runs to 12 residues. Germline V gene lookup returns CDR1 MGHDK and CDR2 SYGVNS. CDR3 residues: CASSYSVNEQFF.

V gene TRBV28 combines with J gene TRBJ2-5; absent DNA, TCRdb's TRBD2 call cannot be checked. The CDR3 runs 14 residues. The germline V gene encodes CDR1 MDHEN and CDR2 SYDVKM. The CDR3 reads CASRTGTSRETQYF.

The chain's CDR3 is CSVEKDSQETQYF. This rearrangement joins TRBV29-1 to TRBJ2-5; TCRdb selects TRBD1, and the lack of DNA leaves this call unchecked. Germline CDR1 and CDR2: SQVTM and ANQGSEA. This CDR3 spans 13 amino acids.

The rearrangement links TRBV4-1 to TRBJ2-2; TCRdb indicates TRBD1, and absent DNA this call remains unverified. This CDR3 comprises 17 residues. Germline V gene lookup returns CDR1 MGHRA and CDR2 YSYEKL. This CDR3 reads CASSQTDRGRNIGELFF.